The text below deals with one T cell receptor (beta chain). Antigen unknown. This sample was included in a study of T cells in Graves' hyperthyroidism and ophthalmopathy. Study-level background: Upon initial diagnosis and before any treatment, peripheral blood was collected.

Trimming at V came to 3 bases and at J to 2 bases, leaving 7 bases not matched to a gene. The CDR3 is 16 amino acids. Germline V gene sequence: CDR1 LNHDA, CDR2 SQIVND (reference sequence). Regarding the study as a whole: Blood shared most expanded thyroid clonotypes above 0.001.

Amplified TCR beta CDR3 regions derived from RNA transcripts. When the TCR CDR3 underwent first-round RT-PCR, the HTBI primer set was used. From the multiplex PCR reads, TCRdb called clonotypes with MiXCR, one entry per CDR3 protein. This sample has fewer than 750,000 distinct CDR3 sequences, with roughly 14% found just once. Patients were excluded for uncontrolled infection, other autoimmune disease, pregnancy or lactation. Approximately 10 ml of fresh peripheral blood supplied the PBMCs. The chain carries TRBV19 and TRBJ2-1; 7 bases fit TRBD2. The sample taken for sequencing was blood. The clonotype was recovered from a woman aged 45-59 years with Graves' ophthalmopathy. The CDR3 is CASSISSGPPYNEQFF. The CDR3 bases are TGTGCCAGTAGTATTTCTAGCGGACCCCCCTACAATGAGCAGTTCTTC.